Sequencing of this T cell receptor beta chain was carried out in a study of shared clonotypes between healthy human individuals. Overall study context: For every donor, three CD4 naive, three CD4 memory, two CD8 naive and one CD8 memory plates were used.

The genomic DNA of each subset was split evenly across several immunoSEQ plates. Per sorted-subset replicate PCR, input was 200 to 250 ng DNA, representing about 30,000 T cell genomes. Clones were read by immunoSEQ multiplex PCR, and TCRdb kept only the in-frame ones, dropping some. The table includes around 1.5 million clones, 95% to 99% detected once. The CDR3 length is 17 residues. Germline V gives CDR1 MNHEY, CDR2 SMNVEV (reference sequence). The V gene end was trimmed by 5 bases and the J gene end by 11 bases; junction bases not matched to a gene: 14. The study enrolled healthy HIV-negative adults without recent acute infections or vaccinations as donors.

This receptor was obtained from a man aged 25-40 years in good health. The sequencing input was naive CD4+ T cells sorted from blood. The sample's subset: CD45RA+ positively selected. J is TRBJ2-1 and V is TRBV27, with 14 bases that match TRBD2. The CDR3 region has the DNA TGTGCCAGCAGTAACCGCGGGACTAGCGGGAGTAGTGGAAAGCAGTTCTTC. It is translated as CASSNRGTSGSSGKQFF.